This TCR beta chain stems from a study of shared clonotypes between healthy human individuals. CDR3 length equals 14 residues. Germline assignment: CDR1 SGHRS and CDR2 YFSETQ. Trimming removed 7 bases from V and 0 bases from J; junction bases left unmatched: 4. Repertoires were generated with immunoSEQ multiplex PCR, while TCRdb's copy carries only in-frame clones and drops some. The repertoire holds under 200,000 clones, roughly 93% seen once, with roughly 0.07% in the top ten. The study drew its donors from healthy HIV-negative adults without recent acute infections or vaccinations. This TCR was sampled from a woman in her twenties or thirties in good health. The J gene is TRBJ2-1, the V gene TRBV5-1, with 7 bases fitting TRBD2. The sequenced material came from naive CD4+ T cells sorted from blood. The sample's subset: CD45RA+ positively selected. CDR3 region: CASASGSSYNEQFF. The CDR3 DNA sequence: TGCGCCAGCGCTAGCGGAAGCTCCTACAATGAGCAGTTCTTC.